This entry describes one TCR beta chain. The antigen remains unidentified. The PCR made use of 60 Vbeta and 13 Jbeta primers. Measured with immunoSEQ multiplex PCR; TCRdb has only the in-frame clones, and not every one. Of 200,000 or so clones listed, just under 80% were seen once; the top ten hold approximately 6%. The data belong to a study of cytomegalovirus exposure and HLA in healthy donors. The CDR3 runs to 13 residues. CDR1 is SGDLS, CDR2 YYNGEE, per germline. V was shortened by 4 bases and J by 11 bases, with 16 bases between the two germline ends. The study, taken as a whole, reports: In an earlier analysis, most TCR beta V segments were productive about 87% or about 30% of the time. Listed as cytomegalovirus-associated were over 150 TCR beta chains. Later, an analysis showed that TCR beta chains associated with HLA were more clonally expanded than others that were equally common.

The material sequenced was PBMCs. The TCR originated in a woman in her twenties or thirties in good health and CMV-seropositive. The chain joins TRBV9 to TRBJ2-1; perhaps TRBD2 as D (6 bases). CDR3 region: CASSRSTGDQQFF. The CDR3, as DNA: TGTGCCAGCAGCCGCTCCACGGGGGACCAGCAGTTCTTC.